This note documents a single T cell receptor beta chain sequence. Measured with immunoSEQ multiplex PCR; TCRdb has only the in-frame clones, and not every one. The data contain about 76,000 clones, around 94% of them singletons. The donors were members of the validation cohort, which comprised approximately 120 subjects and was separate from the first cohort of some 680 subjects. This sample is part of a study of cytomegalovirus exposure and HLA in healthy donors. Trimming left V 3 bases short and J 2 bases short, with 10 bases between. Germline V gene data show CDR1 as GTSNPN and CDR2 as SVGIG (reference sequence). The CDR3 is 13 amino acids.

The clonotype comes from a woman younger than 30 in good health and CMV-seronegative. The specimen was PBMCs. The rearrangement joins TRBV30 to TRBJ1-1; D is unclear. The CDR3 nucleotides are TGTGCCTGGAGATCCACAGTAAACACTGAAGCTTTCTTT. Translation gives CAWRSTVNTEAFF.